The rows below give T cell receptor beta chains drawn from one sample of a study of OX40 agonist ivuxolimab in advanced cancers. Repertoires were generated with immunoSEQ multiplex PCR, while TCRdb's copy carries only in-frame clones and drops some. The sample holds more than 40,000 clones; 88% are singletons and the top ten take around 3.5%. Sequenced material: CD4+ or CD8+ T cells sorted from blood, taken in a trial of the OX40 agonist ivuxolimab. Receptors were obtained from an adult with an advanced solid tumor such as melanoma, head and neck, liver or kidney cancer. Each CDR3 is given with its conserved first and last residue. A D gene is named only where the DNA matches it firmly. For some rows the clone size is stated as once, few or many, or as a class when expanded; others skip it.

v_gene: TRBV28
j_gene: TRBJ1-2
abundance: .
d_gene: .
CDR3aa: CASRPWGNPRNYGYTF
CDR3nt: TGTGCCAGCAGACCCTGGGGCAATCCGAGAAACTATGGCTACACCTTC

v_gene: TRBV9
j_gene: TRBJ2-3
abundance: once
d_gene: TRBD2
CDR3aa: CASSVDGTSTRAQYF
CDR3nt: TGTGCCAGCAGCGTAGATGGGACTAGCACAAGGGCGCAGTATTTT

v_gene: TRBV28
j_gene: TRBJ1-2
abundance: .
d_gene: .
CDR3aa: CASSPAGEANYGYTF
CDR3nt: TGTGCCAGCAGCCCCGCCGGGGAGGCTAACTATGGCTACACCTTC

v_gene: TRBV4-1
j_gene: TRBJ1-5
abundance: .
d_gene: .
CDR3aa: CGSSQVGLSNQPQHF
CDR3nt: TGCGGCAGCAGCCAAGTCGGCCTCAGCAATCAGCCCCAGCATTTT

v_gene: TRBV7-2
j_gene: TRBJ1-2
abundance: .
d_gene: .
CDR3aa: CASSLVGGYTF
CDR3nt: TGTGCCAGCAGCTTAGTCGGGGGCTACACCTTC

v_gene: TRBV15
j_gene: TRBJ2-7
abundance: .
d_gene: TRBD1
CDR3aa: CATSYEYGTGGGDEQYF
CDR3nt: TGTGCCACCAGCTACGAATACGGGACAGGGGGCGGCGACGAGCAGTACTTC

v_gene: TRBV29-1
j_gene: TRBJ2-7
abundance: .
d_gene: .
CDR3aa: CSGIAGGFGSYEQYF
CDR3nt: TGCAGCGGCATCGCGGGTGGTTTCGGCTCCTACGAGCAGTACTTC

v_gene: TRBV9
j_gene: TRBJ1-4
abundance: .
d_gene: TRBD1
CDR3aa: CASSVDPGGGNEKLFF
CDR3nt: TGTGCCAGCAGCGTAGATCCAGGAGGGGGCAACGAAAAACTGTTTTTT

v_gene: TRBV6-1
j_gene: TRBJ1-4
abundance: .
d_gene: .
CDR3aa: CASSPLGGEKLFF
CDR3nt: TGTGCCAGCAGCCCCCTCGGGGGGGAAAAACTGTTTTTT

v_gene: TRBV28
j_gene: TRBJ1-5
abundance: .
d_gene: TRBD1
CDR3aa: CASSSGQGINQPQHF
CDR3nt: TGTGCCAGCAGCTCTGGACAGGGTATCAATCAGCCCCAGCATTTT

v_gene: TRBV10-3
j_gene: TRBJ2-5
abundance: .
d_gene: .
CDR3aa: CAISIGASVETQYF
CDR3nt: TGTGCCATCAGTATAGGGGCGAGCGTTGAGACCCAGTACTTC

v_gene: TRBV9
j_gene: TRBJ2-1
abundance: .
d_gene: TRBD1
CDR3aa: CASTDPGTGGTVEQFF
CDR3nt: TGTGCCAGCACCGACCCCGGGACAGGGGGCACAGTAGAGCAGTTCTTC

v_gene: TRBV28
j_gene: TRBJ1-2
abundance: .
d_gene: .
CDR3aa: CASSQGLAYGYTF
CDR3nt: TGTGCCAGCAGTCAGGGGTTAGCCTATGGCTACACCTTC

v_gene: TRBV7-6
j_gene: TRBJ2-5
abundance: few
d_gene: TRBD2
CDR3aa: CASSGGGVLAETQYF
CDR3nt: TGTGCCAGCAGCGGGGGGGGAGTTTTGGCGGAGACCCAGTACTTC

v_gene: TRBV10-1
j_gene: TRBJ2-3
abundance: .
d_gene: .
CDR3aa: CASSADRDTDTQYF
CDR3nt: TGCGCCAGCAGTGCTGACAGAGACACAGATACGCAGTATTTT

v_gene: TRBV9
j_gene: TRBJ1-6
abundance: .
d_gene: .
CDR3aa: CASSVEDNSPLHF
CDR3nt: TGTGCCAGCAGCGTAGAGGACAATTCACCCCTCCACTTT

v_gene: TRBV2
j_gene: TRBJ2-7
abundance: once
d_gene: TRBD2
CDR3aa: CASSERRTSGLSYEQYF
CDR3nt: TGTGCCAGCAGTGAAAGACGGACTAGCGGGTTATCCTACGAGCAGTACTTC

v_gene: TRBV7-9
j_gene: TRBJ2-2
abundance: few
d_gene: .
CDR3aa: CASSLLSTNTGELFF
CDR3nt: TGTGCCAGCAGCTTATTGTCAACGAACACCGGGGAGCTGTTTTTT

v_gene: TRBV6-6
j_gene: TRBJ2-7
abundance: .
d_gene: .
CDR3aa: CASSTRAGSPYEQYF
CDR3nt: TGTGCCAGCAGTACCCGGGCAGGTTCCCCCTACGAGCAGTACTTC

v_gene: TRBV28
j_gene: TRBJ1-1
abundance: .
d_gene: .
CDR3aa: CASSPRGANTEAFF
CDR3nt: TGTGCCAGCAGTCCGAGGGGAGCCAACACTGAAGCTTTCTTT

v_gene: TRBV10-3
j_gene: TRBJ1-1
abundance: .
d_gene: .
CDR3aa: CAIRRASPNTEAFF
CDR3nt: TGTGCCATCCGTAGGGCCTCCCCGAACACTGAAGCTTTCTTT

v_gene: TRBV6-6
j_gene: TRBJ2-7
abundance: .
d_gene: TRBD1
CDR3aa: CASSSFWDSTYEQYF
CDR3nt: TGTGCCAGCAGTTCATTCTGGGACAGCACCTACGAGCAGTACTTC

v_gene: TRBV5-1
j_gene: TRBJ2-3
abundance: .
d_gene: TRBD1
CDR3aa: CASGRTGGSTDTQYF
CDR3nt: TGCGCCAGCGGACGGACAGGGGGAAGCACAGATACGCAGTATTTT

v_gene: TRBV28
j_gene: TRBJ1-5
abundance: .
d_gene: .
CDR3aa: CASKGGYQPQHF
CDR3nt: TGTGCCAGTAAAGGGGGGTATCAGCCCCAGCATTTT

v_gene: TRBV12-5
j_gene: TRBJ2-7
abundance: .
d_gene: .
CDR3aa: CASGLGDGPYEQYF
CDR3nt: TGTGCTAGTGGTTTGGGGGACGGACCCTACGAGCAGTACTTC

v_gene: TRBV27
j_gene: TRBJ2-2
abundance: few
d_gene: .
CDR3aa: CASSLEFSAGSNTGELFF
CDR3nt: TGTGCCAGCAGTTTGGAATTTTCCGCGGGGTCGAACACCGGGGAGCTGTTTTTT

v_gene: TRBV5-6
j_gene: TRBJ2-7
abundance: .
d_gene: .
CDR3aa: CASSPAPGPYEQYF
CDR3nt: TGTGCCAGCAGCCCCGCCCCAGGGCCCTACGAGCAGTACTTC

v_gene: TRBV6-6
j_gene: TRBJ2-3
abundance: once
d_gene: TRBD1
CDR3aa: CASSYRTGGTDTQYF
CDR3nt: TGTGCCAGCAGTTACCGGACAGGGGGCACAGATACGCAGTATTTT

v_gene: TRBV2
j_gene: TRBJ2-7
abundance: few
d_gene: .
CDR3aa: CASSELPGLDEQYF
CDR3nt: TGTGCCAGCAGTGAACTTCCGGGGCTCGACGAGCAGTACTTC

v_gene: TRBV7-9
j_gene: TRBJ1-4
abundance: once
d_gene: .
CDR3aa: CASSLASGGEKLFF
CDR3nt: TGTGCCAGCAGCTTAGCATCCGGGGGTGAAAAACTGTTTTTT

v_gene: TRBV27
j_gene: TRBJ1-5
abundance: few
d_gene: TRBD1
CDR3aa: CASRPGQEINQPQHF
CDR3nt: TGTGCCAGCAGACCGGGACAGGAAATAAATCAGCCCCAGCATTTT

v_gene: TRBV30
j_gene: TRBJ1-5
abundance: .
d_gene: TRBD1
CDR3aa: CAWSARGLGNQPQHF
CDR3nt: TGTGCCTGGAGTGCCAGGGGGCTAGGCAATCAGCCCCAGCATTTT

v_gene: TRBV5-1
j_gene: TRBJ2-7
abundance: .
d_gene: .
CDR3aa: CASSLAVAASSYEQYF
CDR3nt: TGCGCCAGCAGCTTGGCCGTGGCCGCAAGCTCCTACGAGCAGTACTTC

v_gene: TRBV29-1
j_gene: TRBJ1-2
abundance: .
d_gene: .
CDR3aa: CSVDRQLYGYTF
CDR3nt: TGCAGCGTTGATCGACAGCTCTATGGCTACACCTTC

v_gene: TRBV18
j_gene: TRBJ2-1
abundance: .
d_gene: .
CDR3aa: CASSLDRTNEQFF
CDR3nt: TGTGCCAGCTCACTTGACAGGACCAATGAGCAGTTCTTC

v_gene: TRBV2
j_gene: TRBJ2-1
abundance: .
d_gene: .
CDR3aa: CASSEVRSGPQYNEQFF
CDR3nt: TGTGCCAGCAGTGAAGTTCGCTCCGGACCACAATACAATGAGCAGTTCTTC

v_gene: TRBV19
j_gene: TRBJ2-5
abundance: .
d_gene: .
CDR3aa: CASSSRELVETQYF
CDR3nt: TGTGCCAGTAGTTCCAGGGAGTTGGTAGAGACCCAGTACTTC

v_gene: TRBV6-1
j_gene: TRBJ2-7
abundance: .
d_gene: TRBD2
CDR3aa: CASSGAAGLVKFYEQYF
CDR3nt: TGTGCCAGCAGTGGGGCGGCGGGACTAGTTAAATTCTACGAGCAGTACTTC

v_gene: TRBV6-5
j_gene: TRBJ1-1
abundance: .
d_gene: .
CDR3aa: CASSLGAQRWNTEAFF
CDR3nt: TGTGCCAGCAGTTTGGGGGCGCAGAGATGGAACACTGAAGCTTTCTTT

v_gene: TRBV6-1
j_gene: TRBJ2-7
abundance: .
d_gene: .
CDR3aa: CASSAQANYEQYF
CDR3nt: TGTGCCAGCAGTGCACAGGCCAACTACGAGCAGTACTTC

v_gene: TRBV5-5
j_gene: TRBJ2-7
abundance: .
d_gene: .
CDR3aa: CASSLSLGNGYEQYF
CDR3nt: TGTGCCAGCAGCTTGAGTCTGGGGAATGGATACGAGCAGTACTTC

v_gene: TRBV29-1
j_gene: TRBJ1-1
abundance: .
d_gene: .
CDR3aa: CSVDPQRKRANTEAFF
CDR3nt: TGCAGCGTTGACCCCCAGCGAAAGAGGGCGAACACTGAAGCTTTCTTT

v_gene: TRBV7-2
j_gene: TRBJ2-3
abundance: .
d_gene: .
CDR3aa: CASSLIPGTDTQYF
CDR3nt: TGTGCCAGCAGCTTAATTCCCGGCACAGATACGCAGTATTTT

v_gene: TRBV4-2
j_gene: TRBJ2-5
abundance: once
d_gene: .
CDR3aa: CASSQDSGAGDETQYF
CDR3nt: TGTGCCAGCAGCCAAGATAGTGGGGCAGGGGACGAGACCCAGTACTTC

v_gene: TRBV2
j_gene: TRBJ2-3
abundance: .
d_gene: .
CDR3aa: CASSVQPPPDTQYF
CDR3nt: TGTGCCAGCAGTGTCCAGCCCCCCCCAGATACGCAGTATTTT

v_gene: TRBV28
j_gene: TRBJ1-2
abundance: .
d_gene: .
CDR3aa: CASMDSGTRKPHF
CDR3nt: TGTGCCAGCATGGATTCGGGAACTAGAAAACCGCACTTC

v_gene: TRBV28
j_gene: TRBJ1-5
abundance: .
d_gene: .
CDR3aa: CASSLTVSSNQPQHF
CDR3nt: TGTGCCAGCAGTTTGACAGTTAGCAGCAATCAGCCCCAGCATTTT

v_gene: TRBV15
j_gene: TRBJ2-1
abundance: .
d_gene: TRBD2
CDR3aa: CATSRDFGLTSGSFEQFF
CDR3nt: TGTGCCACCAGCAGAGATTTCGGGCTGACTAGCGGGAGTTTTGAGCAGTTCTTC